This T cell receptor beta chain was sequenced in a study of T cell responses to AZD1222 COVID-19 vaccine. Study-level results: Donors skewed white British and female; clonal diversity was possibly underestimated. Spike-specific TCR breadth and depth went up after people got two AZD1222 doses. CD4 TCRs linked to vaccination spanned spike, dominating at 160-218 and 743-854. Seropositive AZD1222 recipients at baseline numbered only five or six.

Germline V lookup: CDR1 SGHAT, CDR2 FQNNGV. Trimming removed 3 bases at V and 2 bases at J, with 10 bases between. The CDR3 covers 14 residues. The protocol was immunoSEQ multiplex PCR, while the TCRdb copy is restricted to in-frame clones and leaves out a portion. The data contain some 250,000 clones, 85% to 95% of them singletons. On this clone itself: Its antigen is still unknown.

The sequencing used peripheral blood, collected 28 days after the second AZD1222 dose. The genes are TRBV11-2 and TRBJ1-2; D call uncertain. This sequence was found in an adult who received the AZD1222 COVID-19 vaccine. CDR3 residues: CASSLFRQNYGYTF. In nucleotides, the CDR3 is TGTGCCAGCAGCTTGTTCAGGCAGAACTATGGCTACACCTTC.